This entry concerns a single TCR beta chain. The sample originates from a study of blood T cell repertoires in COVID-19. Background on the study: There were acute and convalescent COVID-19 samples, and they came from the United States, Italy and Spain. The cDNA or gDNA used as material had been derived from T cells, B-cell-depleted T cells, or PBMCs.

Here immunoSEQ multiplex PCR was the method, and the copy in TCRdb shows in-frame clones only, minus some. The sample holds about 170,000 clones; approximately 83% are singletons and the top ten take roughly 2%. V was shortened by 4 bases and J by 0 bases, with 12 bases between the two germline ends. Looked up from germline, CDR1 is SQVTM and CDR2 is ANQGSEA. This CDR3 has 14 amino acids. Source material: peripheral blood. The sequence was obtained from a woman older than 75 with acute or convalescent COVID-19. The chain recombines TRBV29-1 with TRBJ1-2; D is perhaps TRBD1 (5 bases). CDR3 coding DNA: TGCAGCGTTGTGACAGACCTAACTAACTATGGCTACACCTTC. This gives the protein CSVVTDLTNYGYTF.